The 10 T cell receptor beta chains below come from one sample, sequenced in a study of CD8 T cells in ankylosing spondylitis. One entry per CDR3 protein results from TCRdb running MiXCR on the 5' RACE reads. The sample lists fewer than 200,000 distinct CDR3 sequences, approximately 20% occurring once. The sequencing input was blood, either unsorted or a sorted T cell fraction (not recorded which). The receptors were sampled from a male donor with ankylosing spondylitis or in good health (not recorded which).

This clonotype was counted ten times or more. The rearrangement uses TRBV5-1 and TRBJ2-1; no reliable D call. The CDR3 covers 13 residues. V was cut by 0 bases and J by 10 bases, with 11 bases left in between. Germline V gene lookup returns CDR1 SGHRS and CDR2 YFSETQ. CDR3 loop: CASSLEMRMEQFF. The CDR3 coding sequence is TGCGCCAGCAGCTTGGAGATGCGCATGGAGCAGTTCTTC.

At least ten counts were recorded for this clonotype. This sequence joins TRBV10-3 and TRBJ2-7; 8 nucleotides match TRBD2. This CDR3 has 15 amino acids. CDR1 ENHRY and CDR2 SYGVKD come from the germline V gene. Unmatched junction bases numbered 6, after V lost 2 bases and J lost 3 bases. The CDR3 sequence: CAISEPSSGFYEQYF. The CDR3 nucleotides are TGTGCCATCAGTGAGCCGTCTAGCGGGTTCTACGAGCAGTACTTC.

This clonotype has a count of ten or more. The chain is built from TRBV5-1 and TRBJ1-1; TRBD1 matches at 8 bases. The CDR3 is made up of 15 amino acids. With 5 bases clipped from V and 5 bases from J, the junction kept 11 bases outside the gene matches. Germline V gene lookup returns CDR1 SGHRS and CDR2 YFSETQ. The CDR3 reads CASSHGQGEGTEAFF. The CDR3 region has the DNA TGCGCCAGCAGTCACGGACAGGGAGAGGGGACTGAAGCTTTCTTT.

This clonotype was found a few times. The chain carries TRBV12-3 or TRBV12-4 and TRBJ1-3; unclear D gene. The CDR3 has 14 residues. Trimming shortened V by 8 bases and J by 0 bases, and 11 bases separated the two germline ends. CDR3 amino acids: CASRTGSSGNTIYF. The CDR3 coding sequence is TGTGCCAGCCGGACTGGGAGCTCTGGAAACACCATATATTTT.

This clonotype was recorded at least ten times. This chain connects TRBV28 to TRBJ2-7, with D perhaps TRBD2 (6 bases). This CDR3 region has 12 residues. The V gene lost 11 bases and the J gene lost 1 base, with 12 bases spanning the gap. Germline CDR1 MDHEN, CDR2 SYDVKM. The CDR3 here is CAVLAHSYEQYF. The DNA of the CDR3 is TGTGCCGTTCTAGCGCATTCCTACGAGCAGTACTTC.

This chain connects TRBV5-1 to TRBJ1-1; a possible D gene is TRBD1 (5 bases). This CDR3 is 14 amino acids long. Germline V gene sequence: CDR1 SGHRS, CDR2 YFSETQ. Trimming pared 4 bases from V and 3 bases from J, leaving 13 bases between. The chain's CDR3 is CASSIGQGDTEAFF. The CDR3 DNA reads TGCGCCAGCAGCATAGGACAAGGGGACACTGAAGCTTTCTTT. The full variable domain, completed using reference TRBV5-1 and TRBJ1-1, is KAGVTQTPRYLIKTRGQQVTLSCSPISGHRSVSWYQQTPGQGLQFLFEYFSETQRNKGNFPGRFSGRQFSNSRSEMNVSTLELGDSALYLCASSIGQGDTEAFFGQGTRLTVV.

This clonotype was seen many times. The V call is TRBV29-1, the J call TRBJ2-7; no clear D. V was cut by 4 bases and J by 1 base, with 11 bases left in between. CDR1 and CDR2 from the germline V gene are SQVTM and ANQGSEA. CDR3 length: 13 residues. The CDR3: CSVVWTGSYEQYF. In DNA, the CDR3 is TGCAGCGTTGTCTGGACGGGTTCCTACGAGCAGTACTTC.

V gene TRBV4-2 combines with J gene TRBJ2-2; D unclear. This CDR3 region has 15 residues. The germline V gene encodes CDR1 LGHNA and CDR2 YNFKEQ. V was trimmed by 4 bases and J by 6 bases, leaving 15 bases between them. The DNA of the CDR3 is TGTGCCAGCAGCCCCGGGCCCCCCGGCTCCGGGGAGCTGTTTTTT. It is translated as CASSPGPPGSGELFF.

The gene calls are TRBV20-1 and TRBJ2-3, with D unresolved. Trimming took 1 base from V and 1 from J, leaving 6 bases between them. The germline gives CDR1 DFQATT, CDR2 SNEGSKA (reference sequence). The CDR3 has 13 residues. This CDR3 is CSARGAGTDTQYF. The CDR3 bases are TGCAGTGCTAGAGGCGCTGGCACAGATACGCAGTATTTT.

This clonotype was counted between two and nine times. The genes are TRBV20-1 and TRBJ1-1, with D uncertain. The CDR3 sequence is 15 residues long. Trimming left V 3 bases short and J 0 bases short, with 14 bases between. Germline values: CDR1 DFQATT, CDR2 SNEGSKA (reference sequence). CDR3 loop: CSARLEMWVNTEAFF. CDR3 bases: TGCAGTGCTAGGTTAGAGATGTGGGTGAACACTGAAGCTTTCTTT.